These 15 T cell receptor beta chains came from one sample sequenced in a study of early T cells in non-severe SARS-CoV-2 infection. One entry per CDR3 protein results from TCRdb running MiXCR on the 5' RACE reads. The sample records tens of thousands of distinct CDR3 sequences, about 14% being singletons. The sequences come from whole blood, collected at baseline. These receptors were obtained from an adult who was a healthcare worker with PCR-confirmed SARS-CoV-2 infection or an uninfected control (not recorded which).

This clonotype was detected only a few times. The chain joins TRBV11-1 to TRBJ2-2; weak D call: TRBD2 (6 bases). The CDR3 is 14 residues long. V dropped 4 bases and J dropped 5 bases, with 11 bases sitting between them. CDR1 is SGHAT and CDR2 is FQDESV in the germline V gene (reference sequence). In DNA, the CDR3 is TGTGCCAGCAGCTGGAGTCGGGGGACCGGGGAGCTGTTTTTT. Residues: CASSWSRGTGELFF.

The chain carries TRBV20-1 and TRBJ2-7; tentatively, D is TRBD1 or TRBD2 (5 bases each). Germline-derived CDR1 and CDR2 are DFQATT and SNEGSKA (reference sequence). The CDR3 runs to 13 residues. V shed 4 bases and J shed 0 bases, with 10 bases lying between them. The CDR3 bases are TGCAGTGCTACCGGGACGCACTCCTACGAGCAGTACTTC. Its protein product is CSATGTHSYEQYF.

This clonotype was detected many times. The J gene is TRBJ2-7, the V gene TRBV24-1; 9 bases line up with TRBD2. The CDR3 totals 15 residues. V was clipped by 11 bases and J by 3 bases; unmatched bases: 13. Germline loops: CDR1 KGHDR, CDR2 SFDVKD. For the CDR3, the DNA is TGTGCCATCGGAGGCAGCGGGACTAGCCTCTACGAGCAGTACTTC. Its translation: CAIGGSGTSLYEQYF.

This clonotype has at least ten counts. The chain couples TRBV20-1 to TRBJ2-3, with TRBD2 matching 10 bases. Trimming took 6 bases from V and 0 from J; bases not matched to a gene: 0. The CDR3 consists of 13 residues. Per germline, CDR1 DFQATT and CDR2 SNEGSKA (reference sequence). The CDR3, as DNA: TGCAGTGCGACTAGCGGGAGCACAGATACGCAGTATTTT. This translates into CSATSGSTDTQYF.

In this sample, this clonotype turned up a few times. The chain uses TRBV6-6 and TRBJ2-1; no clear D gene. Germline V gene data show CDR1 as MNHNY and CDR2 as SVGAGI (reference sequence). The CDR3 consists of 14 residues. The ends were cut back, 6 bases at V and 2 bases at J, with 11 bases in the middle. Here the CDR3 reads CASSPPQPYNEQFF. The CDR3 nucleotides are TGTGCCAGCAGCCCTCCCCAGCCCTACAATGAGCAGTTCTTC.

The DNA of the CDR3 is TGTGCCAGCAGTTTAGGCCTAGCGGGAGGTACAGATACGCAGTATTTT. It specifies CASSLGLAGGTDTQYF. The rearrangement links TRBV28 to TRBJ2-3; 11 bases match TRBD2. The CDR3 contains 16 residues. Losses at the gene ends were 2 bases for V and 3 bases for J; bases not matched to a gene: 4. CDR1 and CDR2 from the germline V gene are MDHEN and SYDVKM.

The chain couples TRBV27 to TRBJ1-5; 7 bases fit TRBD1. The germline V gene has CDR1 MNHEY and CDR2 SMNVEV (reference sequence). V gave up 5 bases and J gave up 8 bases; unmatched junction bases: 6. This CDR3 region has 13 residues. CDR3 protein: CASSGDRDEPQHF. DNA of the CDR3: TGTGCCAGCAGTGGCGACAGGGACGAGCCCCAGCATTTT.

Worth noting for this clonotype: One end of the junction does not line up with germline, which may come from a read error. The rearrangement links TRBV7-9 to TRBJ2-7; D is undetermined. Germline V gives CDR1 SEHNR, CDR2 FQNEAQ (reference sequence). The CDR3 runs to 13 residues. CDR3 residues: CVSSLVPSYEQYF. The CDR3 bases are TGTGTCAGCAGCTTAGTTCCCTCCTACGAGCAGTACTTC.

The J gene is TRBJ2-7, the V gene TRBV5-4; TRBD1 is a possible D gene (6 bases). Per germline, CDR1 SGHNT and CDR2 YYREEE (reference sequence). Trimming pared 2 bases from V and 2 bases from J, leaving 11 bases between. The CDR3 consists of 14 residues. This CDR3 is CASSLPGHPYEQYF. Written as DNA, the CDR3 is TGTGCCAGCAGCTTACCGGGACACCCCTACGAGCAGTACTTC.

CDR3 bases: TGTGCCAGCAGCCCATTGGACGGATACAATGAGCAGTTCTTC. It encodes CASSPLDGYNEQFF. The V and J genes are TRBV11-2 and TRBJ2-1; the D is unclear. Trimming left V 5 bases short and J 4 bases short, with 12 bases between. Germline V gene data show CDR1 as SGHAT and CDR2 as FQNNGV. The CDR3 extends over 14 amino acids.

This clonotype was seen many times. The chain is built from TRBV20-1 and TRBJ2-7, with TRBD1 matching over 11 bases. This CDR3 spans 14 amino acids. Trimming cost V 2 bases and J 3 bases; bases outside gene matches: 3. Germline V gene data show CDR1 as DFQATT and CDR2 as SNEGSKA (reference sequence). CDR3 region: CSARPGTGGYEQYF. CDR3 sequence (DNA): TGCAGTGCTAGACCTGGGACAGGGGGCTACGAGCAGTACTTC.

The chain links TRBV6-1 to TRBJ1-5, with a possible D match to TRBD1 (6 bases). V lost 2 bases, J lost 6 bases, and 14 bases lay in between. CDR1 and CDR2 from the germline V gene are MNHNS and SASEGT. CDR3 length: 15 residues. The CDR3: CASSETLEGGQPQHF. CDR3 sequence (DNA): TGTGCCAGCAGTGAAACACTCGAGGGGGGTCAGCCCCAGCATTTT.

V and J are TRBV4-1 and TRBJ2-3; 8 bases line up with TRBD2. This CDR3 has 15 residues. CDR1 is MGHRA and CDR2 is YSYEKL in the germline V gene. Trimming cost V 4 bases and J 2 bases; bases outside gene matches: 5. CDR3 DNA: TGCGCCAGCAGCCTGAGCGGGGGTAACACAGATACGCAGTATTTT. Protein: CASSLSGGNTDTQYF.

This clonotype has a handful of counts. This rearrangement joins TRBV29-1 to TRBJ2-5; 10 bases align to TRBD2. J was trimmed by 5 bases and V by 6 bases; bases with no gene match: 6. Germline CDR1 reads SQVTM; CDR2 reads ANQGSEA. CDR3 length equals 13 residues. This CDR3 is CSVERGGVETQYF. Written as DNA, the CDR3 is TGCAGCGTAGAGCGGGGGGGCGTGGAGACCCAGTACTTC.

This clonotype was observed many times. The V and J genes are TRBV18 and TRBJ2-5; 7 bases are a match to TRBD1. The CDR3 extends over 14 amino acids. CDR1 is KGHSH and CDR2 is LQKENI in the germline V gene. V shed 1 base and J 2 bases; nucleotides not matched to a gene: 1. The CDR3 spells CASSPQDRQETQYF. The DNA for the CDR3 is TGTGCCAGCTCACCACAGGACAGGCAAGAGACCCAGTACTTC.